This record covers a single TCR beta chain. Its target is not known. This sequence may be a read error, since a much larger clone differs from it by one base. This entry comes from a study of T-cell memory formation after mild COVID-19. Study-level information: The two donors had largely donor-specific TCR clusters.

CDR3 size: 13 residues. Germline CDR1 DFQATT, CDR2 SNEGSKA (reference sequence). V gave up 4 bases and J gave up 4 bases, with 12 bases separating them. Overall study findings and caveats: Mainly CM and EM harbored the contracting CD4+ clones; mainly EMRA harbored the CD8+ ones. In pre-infection memory, a portion of responding clones appeared, which suggested that cross-reactive memory joined. There was a balanced CD4/CD8 profile in clones contracting day 15 to 85, and later expanders leaned CD4+.

TCRdb used MiXCR to reprocess the 5' RACE reads, holding one entry per CDR3 protein. The profile shows hundreds of thousands of distinct CDR3 sequences, 20% to 25% of them singletons. Input material: PBMCs or a T cell subset sorted from them (not recorded which). The TCR sequence derives from an adult woman who had mild COVID-19 (a few samples of this study predate the infection). Cell type and time point are not known. The chain has TRBV20-1 and TRBJ2-3; D is perhaps TRBD2 (6 bases). This CDR3 is CSAKAGSPDTQYF. CDR3 DNA sequence: TGCAGTGCTAAGGCGGGGTCTCCAGATACGCAGTATTTT.